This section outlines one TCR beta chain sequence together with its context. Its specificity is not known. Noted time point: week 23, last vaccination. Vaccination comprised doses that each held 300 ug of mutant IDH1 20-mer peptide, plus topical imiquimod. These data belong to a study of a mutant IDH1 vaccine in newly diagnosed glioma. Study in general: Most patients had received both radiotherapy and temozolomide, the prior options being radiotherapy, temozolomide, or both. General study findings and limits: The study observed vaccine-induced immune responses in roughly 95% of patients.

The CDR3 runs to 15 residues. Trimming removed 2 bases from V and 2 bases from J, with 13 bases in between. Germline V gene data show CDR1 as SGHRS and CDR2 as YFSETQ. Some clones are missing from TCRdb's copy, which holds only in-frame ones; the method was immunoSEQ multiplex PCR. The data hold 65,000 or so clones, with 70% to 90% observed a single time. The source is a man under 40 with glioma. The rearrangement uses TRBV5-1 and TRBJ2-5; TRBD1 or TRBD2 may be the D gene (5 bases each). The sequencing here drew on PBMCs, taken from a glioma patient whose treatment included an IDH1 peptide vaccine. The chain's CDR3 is CASSFSGRRQETQYF. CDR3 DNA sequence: TGCGCCAGCAGCTTTTCGGGACGACGTCAAGAGACCCAGTACTTC.